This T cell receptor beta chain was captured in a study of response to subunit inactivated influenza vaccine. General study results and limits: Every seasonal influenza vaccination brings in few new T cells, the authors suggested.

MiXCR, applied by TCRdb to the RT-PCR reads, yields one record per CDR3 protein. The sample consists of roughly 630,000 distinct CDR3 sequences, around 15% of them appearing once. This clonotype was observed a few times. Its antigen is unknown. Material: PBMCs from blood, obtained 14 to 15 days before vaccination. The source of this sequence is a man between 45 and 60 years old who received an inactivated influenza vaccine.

CDR3: CASSYLAGAEDTQYF. The CDR3 bases are TGTGCCAGCAGTTACCTAGCGGGAGCAGAAGATACGCAGTATTTT. The rearrangement uses TRBV6-5 and TRBJ2-3, with 10 bases fitting TRBD2. The CDR3 spans 15 residues. The V and J ends lost 2 bases and 5 bases, in that order; junction bases with no gene match: 4. Germline V CDR1 and CDR2: MNHEY, SVGAGI.